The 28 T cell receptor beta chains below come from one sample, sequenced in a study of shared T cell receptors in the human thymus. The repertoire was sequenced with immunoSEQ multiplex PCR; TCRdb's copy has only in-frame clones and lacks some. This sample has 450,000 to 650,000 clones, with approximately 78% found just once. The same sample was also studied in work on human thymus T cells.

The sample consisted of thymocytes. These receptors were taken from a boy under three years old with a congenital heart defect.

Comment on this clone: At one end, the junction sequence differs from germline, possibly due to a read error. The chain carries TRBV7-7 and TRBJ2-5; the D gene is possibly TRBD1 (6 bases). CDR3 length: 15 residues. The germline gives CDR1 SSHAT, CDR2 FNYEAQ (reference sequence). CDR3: CASSPRPGVQETQYF. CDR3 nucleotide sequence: TGTGCTAGCAGCCCGAGACCAGGGGTTCAAGAGACCCAGTACTTC.

The CDR3 region is CASSITGTGARYGTEAFF. CDR3 nucleotide sequence: TGTGCCAGTAGTATTACAGGGACAGGGGCCAGGTATGGCACTGAAGCTTTCTTT. The rearrangement links TRBV19 to TRBJ1-1, with 10 bases fitting TRBD1. J lost 4 bases, V lost 3 bases, and 14 bases had no gene match. CDR1 and CDR2 (germline): LNHDA, SQIVND (reference sequence). The CDR3 is 18 residues long.

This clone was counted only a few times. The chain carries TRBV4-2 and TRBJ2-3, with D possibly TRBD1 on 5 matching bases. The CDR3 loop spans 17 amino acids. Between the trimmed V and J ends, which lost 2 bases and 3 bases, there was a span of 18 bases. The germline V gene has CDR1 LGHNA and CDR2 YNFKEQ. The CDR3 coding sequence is TGTGCCAGCAGCCAACACACCCAGGGCCAAAAAACAGATACGCAGTATTTT. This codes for CASSQHTQGQKTDTQYF.

The CDR3 spells CASSSLSRENCTDTQYF. Written as DNA, the CDR3 is TGTGCCAGCAGTTCCCTCTCGCGGGAGAACTGCACAGATACGCAGTATTTT. The chain employs TRBV28 and TRBJ2-3; 7 nucleotides agree with TRBD2. V shed 4 bases and J 1 base; nucleotides not matched to a gene: 11. The germline V gene has CDR1 MDHEN and CDR2 SYDVKM. The CDR3 runs 17 residues.

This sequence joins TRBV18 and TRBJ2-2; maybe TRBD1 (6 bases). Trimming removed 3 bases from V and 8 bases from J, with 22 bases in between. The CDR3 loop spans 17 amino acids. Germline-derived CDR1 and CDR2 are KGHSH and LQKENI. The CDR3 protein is CASSPEPQGTVVGELFF. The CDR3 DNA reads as TGTGCCAGCTCACCCGAACCGCAGGGGACGGTCGTTGGGGAGCTGTTTTTT.

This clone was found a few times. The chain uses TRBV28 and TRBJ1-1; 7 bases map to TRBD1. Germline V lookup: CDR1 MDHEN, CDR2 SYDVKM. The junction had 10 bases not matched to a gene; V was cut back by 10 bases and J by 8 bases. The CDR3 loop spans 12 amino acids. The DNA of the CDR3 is TGTGCCACCGTGGGACAGCCTAGCGAAGCTTTCTTT. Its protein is CATVGQPSEAFF.

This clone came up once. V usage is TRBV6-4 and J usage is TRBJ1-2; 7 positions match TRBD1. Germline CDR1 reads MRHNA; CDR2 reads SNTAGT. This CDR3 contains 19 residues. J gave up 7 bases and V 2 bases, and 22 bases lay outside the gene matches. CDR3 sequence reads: CASSDRELTGTRAFFGYTF. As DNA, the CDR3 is TGTGCCAGCAGTGACCGGGAACTGACAGGGACAAGGGCTTTTTTTGGCTACACCTTC.

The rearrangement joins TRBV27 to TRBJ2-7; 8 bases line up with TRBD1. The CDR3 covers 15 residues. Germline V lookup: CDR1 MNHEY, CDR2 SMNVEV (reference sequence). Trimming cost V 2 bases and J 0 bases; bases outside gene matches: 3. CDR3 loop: CASSLRTGISYEQYF. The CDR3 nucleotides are TGTGCCAGCAGTTTACGGACAGGGATCTCCTACGAGCAGTACTTC.

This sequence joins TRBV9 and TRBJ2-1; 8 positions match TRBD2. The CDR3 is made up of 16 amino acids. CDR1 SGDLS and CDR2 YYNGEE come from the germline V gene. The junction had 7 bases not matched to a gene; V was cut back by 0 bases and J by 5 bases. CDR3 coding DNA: TGTGCCAGCAGCGTAGAGGGGGGACTAGTCAACAATGAGCAGTTCTTC. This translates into CASSVEGGLVNNEQFF.

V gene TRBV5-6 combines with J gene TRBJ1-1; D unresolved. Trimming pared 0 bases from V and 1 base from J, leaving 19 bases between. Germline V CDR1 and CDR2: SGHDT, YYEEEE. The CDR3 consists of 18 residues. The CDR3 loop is CASSLAPGVGGSNTEAFF. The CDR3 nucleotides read TGTGCCAGCAGCTTGGCCCCTGGGGTTGGAGGGTCGAACACTGAAGCTTTCTTT.

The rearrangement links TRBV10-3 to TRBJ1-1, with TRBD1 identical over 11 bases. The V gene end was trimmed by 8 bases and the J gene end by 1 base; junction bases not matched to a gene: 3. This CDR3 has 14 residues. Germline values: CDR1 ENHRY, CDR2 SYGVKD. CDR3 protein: CAIGGQGANTEAFF. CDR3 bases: TGTGCCATCGGAGGACAGGGGGCGAACACTGAAGCTTTCTTT.

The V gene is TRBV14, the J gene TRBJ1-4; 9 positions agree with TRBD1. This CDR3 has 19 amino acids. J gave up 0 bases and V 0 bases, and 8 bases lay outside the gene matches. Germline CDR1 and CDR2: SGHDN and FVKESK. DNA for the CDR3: TGTGCCAGCAGCCAAGATCGAAGGGGACAGGGTGCAACTAATGAAAAACTGTTTTTT. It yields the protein CASSQDRRGQGATNEKLFF.

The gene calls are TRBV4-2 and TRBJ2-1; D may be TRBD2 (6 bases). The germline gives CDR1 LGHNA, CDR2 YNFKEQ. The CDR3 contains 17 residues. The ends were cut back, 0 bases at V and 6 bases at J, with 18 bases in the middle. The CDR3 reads CASSQDSGREPGNEQFF. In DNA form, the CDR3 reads TGTGCCAGCAGCCAAGATAGTGGACGGGAGCCGGGCAATGAGCAGTTCTTC.

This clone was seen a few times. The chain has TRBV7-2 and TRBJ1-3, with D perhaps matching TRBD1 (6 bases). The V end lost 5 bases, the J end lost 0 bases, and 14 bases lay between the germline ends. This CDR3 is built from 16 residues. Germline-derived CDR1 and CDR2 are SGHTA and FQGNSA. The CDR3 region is CASSPRTGNSGNTIYF. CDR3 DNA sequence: TGTGCCAGCAGCCCTCGTACAGGGAACTCTGGAAACACCATATATTTT. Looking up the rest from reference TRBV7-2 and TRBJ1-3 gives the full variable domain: GAGVSQSPSNKVTEKGKDVELRCDPISGHTALYWYRQSLGQGLEFLIYFQGNSAPDKSGLPSDRFSAERTGGSVSTLTIQRTQQEDSAVYLCASSPRTGNSGNTIYFGEGSWLTVV.

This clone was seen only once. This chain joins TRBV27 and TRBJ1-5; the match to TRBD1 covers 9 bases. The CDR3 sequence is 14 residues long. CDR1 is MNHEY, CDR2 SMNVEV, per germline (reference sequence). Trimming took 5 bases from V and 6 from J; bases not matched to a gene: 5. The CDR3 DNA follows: TGTGCCAGCAGTGCGTGGACAGGGGTTCAGCCCCAGCATTTT. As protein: CASSAWTGVQPQHF.

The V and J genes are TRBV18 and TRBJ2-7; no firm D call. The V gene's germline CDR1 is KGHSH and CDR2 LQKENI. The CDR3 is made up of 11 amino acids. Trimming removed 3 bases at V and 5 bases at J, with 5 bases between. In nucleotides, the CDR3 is TGTGCCAGCTCACCTCTCCACGAGCAGTACTTC. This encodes CASSPLHEQYF.

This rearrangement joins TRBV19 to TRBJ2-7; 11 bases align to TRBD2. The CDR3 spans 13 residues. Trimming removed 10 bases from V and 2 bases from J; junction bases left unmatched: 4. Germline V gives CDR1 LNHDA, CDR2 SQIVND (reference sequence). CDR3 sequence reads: CATTSGRTYEQYF. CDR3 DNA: TGTGCCACCACTAGCGGGAGAACCTACGAGCAGTACTTC.

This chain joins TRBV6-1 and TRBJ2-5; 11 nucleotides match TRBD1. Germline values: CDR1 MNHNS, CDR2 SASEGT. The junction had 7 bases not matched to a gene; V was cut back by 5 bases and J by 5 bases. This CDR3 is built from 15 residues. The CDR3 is CASSSRTGGAETQYF. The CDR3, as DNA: TGTGCCAGCAGTTCCCGGACAGGGGGCGCGGAGACCCAGTACTTC.

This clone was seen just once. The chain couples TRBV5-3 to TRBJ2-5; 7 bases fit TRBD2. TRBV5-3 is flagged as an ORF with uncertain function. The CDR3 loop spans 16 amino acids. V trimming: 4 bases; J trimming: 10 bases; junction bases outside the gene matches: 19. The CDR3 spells CARSGGRECPHEGQYF. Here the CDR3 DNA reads TGTGCCAGAAGCGGCGGGCGGGAGTGTCCCCACGAGGGCCAGTACTTC.

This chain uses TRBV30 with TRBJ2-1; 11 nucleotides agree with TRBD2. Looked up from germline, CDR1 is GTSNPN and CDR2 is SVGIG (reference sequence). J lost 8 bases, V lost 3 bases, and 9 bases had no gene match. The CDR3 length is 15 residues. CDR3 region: CAWRSFSGRAYEQFF. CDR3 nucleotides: TGTGCCTGGAGATCTTTTAGCGGGAGGGCCTATGAGCAGTTCTTC.

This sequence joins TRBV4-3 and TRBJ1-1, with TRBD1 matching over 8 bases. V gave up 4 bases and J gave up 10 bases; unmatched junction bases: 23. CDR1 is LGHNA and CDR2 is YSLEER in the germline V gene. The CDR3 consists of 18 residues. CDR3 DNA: TGCGCCAGCAGCCGACAAAAGCTAGGGGCAGACAGGGGAATTAGAGCTTTCTTT. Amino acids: CASSRQKLGADRGIRAFF.

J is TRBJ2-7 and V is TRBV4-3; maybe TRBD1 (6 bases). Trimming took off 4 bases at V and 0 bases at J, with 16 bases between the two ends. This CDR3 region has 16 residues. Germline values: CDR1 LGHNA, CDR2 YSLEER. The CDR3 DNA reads TGCGCCAGCAGCCCGAAGCCCCGGGACAACTCCTACGAGCAGTACTTC. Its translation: CASSPKPRDNSYEQYF.

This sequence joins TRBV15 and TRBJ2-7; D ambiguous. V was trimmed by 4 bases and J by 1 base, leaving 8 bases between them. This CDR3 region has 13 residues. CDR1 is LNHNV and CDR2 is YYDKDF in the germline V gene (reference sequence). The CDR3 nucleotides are TGTGCCACCAGCACTGTGTCTTCCTACGAGCAGTACTTC. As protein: CATSTVSSYEQYF.

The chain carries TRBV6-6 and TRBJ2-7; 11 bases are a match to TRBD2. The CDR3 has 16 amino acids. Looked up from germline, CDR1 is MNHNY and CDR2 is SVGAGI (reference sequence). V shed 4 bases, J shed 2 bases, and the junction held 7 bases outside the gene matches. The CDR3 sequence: CASSSTTSGVTYEQYF. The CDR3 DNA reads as TGTGCCAGCAGTTCGACGACTAGCGGGGTAACCTACGAGCAGTACTTC.

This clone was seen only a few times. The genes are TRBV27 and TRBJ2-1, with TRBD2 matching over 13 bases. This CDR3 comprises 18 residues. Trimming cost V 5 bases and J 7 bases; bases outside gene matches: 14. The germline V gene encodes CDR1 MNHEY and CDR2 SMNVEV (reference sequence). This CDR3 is CASSHTSGRVAGENEQFF. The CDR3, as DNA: TGTGCCAGCAGTCACACTAGCGGGAGGGTCGCCGGGGAAAATGAGCAGTTCTTC.

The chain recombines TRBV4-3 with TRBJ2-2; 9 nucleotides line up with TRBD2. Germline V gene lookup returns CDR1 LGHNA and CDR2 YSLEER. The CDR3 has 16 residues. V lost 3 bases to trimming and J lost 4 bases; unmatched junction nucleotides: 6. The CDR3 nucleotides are TGCGCCAGCAGCCATATAGAGCGGGAGGCCACCGGGGAGCTGTTTTTT. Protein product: CASSHIEREATGELFF.

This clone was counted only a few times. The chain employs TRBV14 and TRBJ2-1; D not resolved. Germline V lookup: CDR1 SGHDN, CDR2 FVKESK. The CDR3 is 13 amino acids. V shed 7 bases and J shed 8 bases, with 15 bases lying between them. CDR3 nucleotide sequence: TGTGCCAGCATGGGTGTATTGGCGGATGAGCAGTTCTTC. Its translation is CASMGVLADEQFF.

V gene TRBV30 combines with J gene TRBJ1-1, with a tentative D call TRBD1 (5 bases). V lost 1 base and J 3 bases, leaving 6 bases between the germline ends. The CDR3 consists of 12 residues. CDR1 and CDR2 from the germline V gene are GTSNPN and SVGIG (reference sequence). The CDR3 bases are TGTGCCTGGAGTGGACAGTACACTGAAGCTTTCTTT. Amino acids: CAWSGQYTEAFF. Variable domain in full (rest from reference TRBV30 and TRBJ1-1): SQTIHQWPATLVQPVGSPLSLECTVEGTSNPNLYWYRQAAGRGLQLLFYSVGIGQISSEVPQNLSASRPQDRQFILSSKKLLLSDSGFYLCAWSGQYTEAFFGQGTRLTVV.